Detailed here is one T cell receptor (beta chain). No antigen is known for it. Base qualities are not at hand, and no much larger clone is one base apart. These data come from a study of blood T cell repertoires in COVID-19 (dated by TCRdb to the early 2020s). Regarding the complete study: Collaborator samples came from the United States, Italy and Spain and covered acute and convalescent phases of COVID-19. HLA class I and class II types, where available, came from metadata supplied by the sample provider rather than from assay-based typing. The repertoires were released in a freely available public database meant as a resource for research on the immune response to SARS-CoV-2. Subjects who had been exposed to COVID-19, were actively infected with it, or had recovered from it provided the deeply sampled blood TCRbeta repertoires that made up the dataset. Samples were obtained from the ongoing ImmuneRACE study (first 160 participants) and from about 1,300 subjects provided by 6 global collaborators. The material from the prospective study consisted of cDNA or gDNA derived from T cells, B-cell-depleted T cells, or PBMCs. Nearly every sample came with metadata listing a de-identified subject ID, COVID-19 status, age in years and sex. Overall results and qualifications from the work: How much clinical and demographic metadata was included differed by source and by participant, and the metadata was provided uncurated.

TCRbeta CDR3 regions were amplified from genomic DNA using the immunoSEQ Assay, a bias-controlled multiplex PCR. Under the source paper's analysis protocol: Within the assay, amplification of reference gene primers was used to estimate how many nucleated cells each sample contained. To quantify the absolute abundance of each unique TCRbeta CDR3 rearrangement, sequence reads were collapsed and filtered. For each sample, productive Simpson clonality was calculated by taking the square root of Simpson's diversity index across productive rearrangements. TCRdb's version of the immuneACCESS table is confined to in-frame rearrangements and falls short of the full clone set. An unresolved V gene accounts for under half of the shortfall where checked; the remainder is of unknown origin. The D gene and trimming were derived from the DNA, and the V and J assignments and clone size from that table. This sample is represented by approximately 170,000 clones; roughly 84% of them were singletons. The ten largest clones capture roughly 8% of the sample.

Participants in the prospective study were enrolled through a virtual design, were aged about 18 to 100 years, and lived in roughly 24 United States geographic areas. To assign participants to cohorts, the prospective study relied on clinical history that participants themselves reported in a screening survey and a study questionnaire. For ImmuneRACE Cohort 3, a participant was defined as recovered based on two consecutive negative NP/OP PCR tests, clearance by a healthcare professional, or resolution of symptoms. In the prospective study, mobile phlebotomists collected whole blood, serum and a nasopharyngeal or oropharyngeal swab from each participant. Prospective study participants could optionally give additional blood draws and questionnaires over a roughly two-month period. Blood samples from the prospective study were shipped frozen or at room temperature prior to DNA extraction. Including the terminal cysteine and phenylalanine, the CDR3 comprises 13 residues. Just CDR3 DNA is preserved here, 39 bases in frame from base 1. Taken from the germline V gene, the CDR1 and CDR2 loops are LGHNA and YNFKEQ. Deletion took 2 bases off V and 4 bases off J, with a span of 8 bases between the germline ends.

This TCR came from a woman aged 50 to 65 who had recovered from COVID-19. The chain joins TRBV4-2 to TRBJ2-5; the D gene is perhaps TRBD2, on 6 matching bases. The sequencing sample was made of PBMCs or T cells enriched from blood (not recorded which). The DNA sequence is as follows: TGTGCCAGCAGCCAAAGGAGGGGAGAGACCCAGTACTTC. Its protein product is CASSQRRGETQYF.